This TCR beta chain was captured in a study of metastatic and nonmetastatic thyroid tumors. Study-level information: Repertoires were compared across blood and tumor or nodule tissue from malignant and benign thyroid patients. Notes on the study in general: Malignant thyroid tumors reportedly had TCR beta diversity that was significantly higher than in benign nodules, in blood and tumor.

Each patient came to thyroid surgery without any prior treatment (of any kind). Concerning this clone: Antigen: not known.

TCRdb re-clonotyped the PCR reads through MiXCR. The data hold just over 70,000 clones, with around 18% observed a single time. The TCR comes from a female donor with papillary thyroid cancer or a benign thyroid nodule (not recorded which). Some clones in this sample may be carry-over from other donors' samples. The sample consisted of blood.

The CDR3 DNA reads TGTGCCTGGTCGGGACTAGCGGGTAGCACAGATACGCAGTATTTT. This gives the protein CAWSGLAGSTDTQYF. The J gene is TRBJ2-3, the V gene TRBV30, with 12 bases matching TRBD2. Germline lookup yields CDR1 GTSNPN and CDR2 SVGIG (reference sequence). V shed 5 bases, J shed 0 bases, and the junction held 3 bases outside the gene matches. The length of the CDR3 is 15 residues.